The sequence of this TCR beta chain was determined in a study of blood T cell repertoires in COVID-19. Study summary: Sources were T cells, B-cell-depleted T cells, or PBMCs; the material itself was cDNA or gDNA.

Trimming removed 2 bases from V and 8 bases from J; junction bases left unmatched: 5. The CDR3 covers 14 residues. Germline V gene sequence: CDR1 KGHSY, CDR2 FQNENV. How the authors handled the data: The authors estimated nucleated cell counts from reference gene primer amplification. The assay was immunoSEQ multiplex PCR, and TCRdb's table has in-frame clones only and misses some. That table gives V, J and clone size, and the DNA gave D and trimming. This sample has roughly 190,000 clones; roughly 83% occur once, and the top ten carry 3.2%. Researchers sorted participants into cohorts using their self-reported clinical history.

Specimen: PBMCs or T cells enriched from blood (not recorded which). The TCR was taken from a young woman who had recovered from COVID-19. V is TRBV16 and J is TRBJ1-2, with 10 nucleotides matching TRBD1. The CDR3 spells CASSQAGTGVGYTF. The CDR3 DNA sequence: TGTGCCAGCAGCCAAGCCGGGACAGGGGTCGGCTACACCTTC.